These 17 T cell receptor beta chains were all obtained from the same sample, sequenced in a study of T-cell reconstitution after alpha-beta-depleted transplantation in children. Unique molecular identifiers were incorporated when the TCRbeta library was constructed. TCRdb analysed the PCR reads with MiXCR anew, one entry per CDR3 protein. The sample yields hundreds of thousands of distinct CDR3 sequences, 15% to 20% seen once. The source material was PBMCs, mostly from graft donor cells, sampled 360 days after TCRalphabeta/CD19-depleted stem cell transplant. Receptors originate from a boy under three years old who had a stem cell transplant for Wiskott-Aldrich syndrome, so the T cells may come from the graft donor.

The rearrangement links TRBV11-1 to TRBJ2-7; 9 positions match TRBD1. CDR1 and CDR2 (germline): SGHAT, FQDESV (reference sequence). CDR3 size: 19 residues. V was clipped by 5 bases and J by 3 bases; unmatched bases: 20. The CDR3 region is CASSHIAIRPGQGVYEQYF. CDR3 bases: TGTGCCAGCAGCCACATCGCTATAAGACCGGGACAGGGCGTCTACGAGCAGTACTTC.

This clonotype has only a few counts. The CDR3 DNA reads as TGCGCCAGCAGGCCGACAGGGCCCCAAGAGACCCAGTACTTC. This translates into CASRPTGPQETQYF. This chain connects TRBV5-1 to TRBJ2-5, with TRBD1 identical over 7 bases. J gave up 1 base and V 5 bases, and 5 bases lay outside the gene matches. In germline, CDR1 is SGHRS, CDR2 YFSETQ. This CDR3 contains 14 residues.

The chain links TRBV7-9 to TRBJ2-1; D remains ambiguous. This CDR3 is 16 amino acids long. V was shortened by 2 bases and J by 0 bases, with 11 bases between the two germline ends. The germline V gene has CDR1 SEHNR and CDR2 FQNEAQ (reference sequence). As DNA, the CDR3 is TGTGCCAGCAGCTTACACCGAATACTCTCCTACAATGAGCAGTTCTTC. This codes for CASSLHRILSYNEQFF.

The CDR3 sequence: CAIRGGGNTIYF. The CDR3 coding sequence is TGTGCCATCAGGGGAGGAGGAAACACCATATATTTT. This chain joins TRBV10-3 and TRBJ1-3; no reliable D call. Per germline, CDR1 ENHRY and CDR2 SYGVKD. This CDR3 spans 12 amino acids. V gave up 6 bases and J gave up 4 bases, with 7 bases separating them.

Only a few counts were recorded for this clonotype. This chain links TRBV28 with TRBJ2-7; TRBD1 might be the D (6 bases). This CDR3 is 14 amino acids long. Trimming took 5 bases from V and 2 from J, leaving 13 bases between them. The germline gives CDR1 MDHEN, CDR2 SYDVKM. The CDR3 region is CASSLLGAAYEQYF. CDR3 coding DNA: TGTGCCAGCAGTCTTTTGGGGGCAGCCTACGAGCAGTACTTC.

This clonotype has a handful of counts. The rearrangement uses TRBV20-1 and TRBJ2-7, with D tentatively TRBD1 or TRBD2 (5 bases each). Germline V gene data show CDR1 as DFQATT and CDR2 as SNEGSKA (reference sequence). The V and J ends lost 4 bases and 2 bases respectively, with 12 bases between them. This CDR3 comprises 13 residues. CDR3 protein: CSATGTPPYEQYF. CDR3 coding DNA: TGCAGTGCTACCGGGACGCCTCCCTACGAGCAGTACTTC.

This clonotype occurred a few times. V gene TRBV9 combines with J gene TRBJ2-1, with 9 bases matching TRBD2. The CDR3 runs 16 residues. The V and J ends lost 0 bases and 2 bases, in that order; junction bases with no gene match: 3. Germline V CDR1 and CDR2: SGDLS, YYNGEE. This chain's CDR3 is CASSVVSGRTYNEQFF. CDR3 bases: TGTGCCAGCAGCGTAGTAAGCGGGAGGACCTACAATGAGCAGTTCTTC. Full variable domain (rest looked up from reference TRBV9 and TRBJ2-1): DSGVTQTPKHLITATGQRVTLRCSPRSGDLSVYWYQQSLDQGLQFLIQYYNGEERAKGNILERFSAQQFPDLHSELNLSSLELGDSALYFCASSVVSGRTYNEQFFGPGTRLTVL.

Many counts were recorded for this clonotype. This chain uses TRBV28 with TRBJ1-2, with D perhaps TRBD1 (5 bases). The V and J ends lost 3 bases and 2 bases respectively, with 10 bases between them. This CDR3 region has 14 residues. Germline loops: CDR1 MDHEN, CDR2 SYDVKM. This chain's CDR3 is CASSLGQTNYGYTF. In nucleotides, the CDR3 is TGTGCCAGCAGTTTGGGGCAAACGAACTATGGCTACACCTTC.

This clonotype occurred a few times. The gene calls are TRBV11-2 and TRBJ2-3; 10 bases are shared with TRBD2. The CDR3 loop spans 18 amino acids. Per germline, CDR1 SGHAT and CDR2 FQNNGV. The V segment lost 0 bases and the J segment 9 bases; nucleotides outside the gene matches: 15. CDR3 bases: TGTGCCAGCAGCTTAGATAGAGCGGGAGGGCCCGGGAGCACCACGCAGTATTTT. Translation gives CASSLDRAGGPGSTTQYF.

V and J are TRBV25-1 and TRBJ2-3; 7 bases fit TRBD2. Germline assignment: CDR1 MGHDK and CDR2 SYGVNS. With 0 bases clipped from V and 0 bases from J, the junction kept 3 bases outside the gene matches. This CDR3 is 16 amino acids long. The CDR3 DNA follows: TGTGCCAGCAGTGAATATCCAGCGGGGAGCACAGATACGCAGTATTTT. Translating it yields CASSEYPAGSTDTQYF.

The chain has TRBV11-3 and TRBJ2-7, with a possible D match to TRBD2 (5 bases). V was cut by 0 bases and J by 1 base, with 13 bases left in between. The length of the CDR3 is 16 residues. Germline V gene data show CDR1 as SGHNT and CDR2 as YENEEA. DNA for the CDR3: TGTGCCAGCAGCTTAGAACTAGGACGGCCTTCCTACGAGCAGTACTTC. Encoded protein: CASSLELGRPSYEQYF.

The chain couples TRBV4-1 to TRBJ2-4; D remains ambiguous. Germline V CDR1 and CDR2: MGHRA, YSYEKL. CDR3 length: 16 amino acids. V lost 4 bases and J 0 bases, leaving 13 bases between the germline ends. The chain's CDR3 is CASSPLVRLAKNIQYF. CDR3 sequence (DNA): TGCGCCAGCAGCCCGTTGGTCCGACTAGCCAAAAACATTCAGTACTTC.

About this clonotype: Germline and junction disagree at one end, which may indicate a read error. V is TRBV5-1 and J is TRBJ2-2, with 10 bases that match TRBD2. Germline CDR1 and CDR2: SGHRS and YFSETQ. This CDR3 is 17 amino acids long. As DNA, the CDR3 is TGCGCCAGCAGCTTGTGGAGCGGGGGGGCGAGCACCGGCGAGCTGTTTTTT. It encodes CASSLWSGGASTGELFF.

The rearrangement joins TRBV11-2 to TRBJ2-1; D is possibly TRBD1 (6 bases). V lost 7 bases to trimming and J lost 0 bases, with 13 bases between them. The germline CDR1 and CDR2 sequences are SGHAT and FQNNGV. This CDR3 has 15 amino acids. The CDR3 here is CASNRGGSSYNEQFF. CDR3 DNA: TGTGCCAGCAACCGAGGGGGAAGCTCCTACAATGAGCAGTTCTTC.

This clonotype was detected a few times. This chain connects TRBV7-9 to TRBJ2-4; a weak D match, TRBD1 (6 bases). The V gene lost 8 bases and the J gene lost 2 bases, with 13 bases spanning the gap. Germline CDR1 is SEHNR and CDR2 is FQNEAQ (reference sequence). The CDR3 contains 14 residues. The CDR3 region is CASALQGSKNIQYF. CDR3 nucleotide sequence: TGTGCCAGCGCCCTACAGGGTTCCAAAAACATTCAGTACTTC. Full variable domain (missing parts from reference TRBV7-9 and TRBJ2-4): DTGVSQNPRHKITKRGQNVTFRCDPISEHNRLYWYRQTLGQGPEFLTYFQNEAQLEKSRLLSDRFSAERPKGSFSTLEIQRTEQGDSAMYLCASALQGSKNIQYFGAGTRLSVL.

A few counts support this clonotype. The rearrangement joins TRBV24-1 to TRBJ2-5, with D tentatively TRBD1 or TRBD2 (5 bases each). The CDR3 totals 17 residues. Germline values: CDR1 KGHDR, CDR2 SFDVKD. V gave up 0 bases and J gave up 1 base, with 14 bases separating them. The CDR3 loop reads CATSDLGKGTSQETQYF. Written as DNA, the CDR3 is TGTGCCACCAGTGATTTGGGAAAAGGGACGTCCCAAGAGACCCAGTACTTC.

This clonotype has just a few counts. The chain carries TRBV18 and TRBJ2-1; 7 bases line up with TRBD2. V lost 2 bases to trimming and J lost 2 bases; unmatched junction nucleotides: 3. The CDR3 length is 15 residues. The germline V gene encodes CDR1 KGHSH and CDR2 LQKENI. The DNA for the CDR3 is TGTGCCAGCTCACCAAAGCGGGATGCCTACAATGAGCAGTTCTTC. Translated, it gives CASSPKRDAYNEQFF.